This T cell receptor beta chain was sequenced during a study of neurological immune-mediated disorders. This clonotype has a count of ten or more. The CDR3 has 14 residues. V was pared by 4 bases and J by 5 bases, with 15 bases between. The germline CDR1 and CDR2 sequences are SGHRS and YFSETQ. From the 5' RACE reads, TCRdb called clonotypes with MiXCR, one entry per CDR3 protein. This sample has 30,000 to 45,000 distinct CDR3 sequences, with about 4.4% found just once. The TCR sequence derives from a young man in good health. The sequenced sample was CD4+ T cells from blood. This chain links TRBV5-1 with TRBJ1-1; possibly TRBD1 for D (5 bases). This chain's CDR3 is CASSPGRGSTEAFF. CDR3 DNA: TGCGCCAGCAGCCCCGGGAGGGGAAGTACTGAAGCTTTCTTT.